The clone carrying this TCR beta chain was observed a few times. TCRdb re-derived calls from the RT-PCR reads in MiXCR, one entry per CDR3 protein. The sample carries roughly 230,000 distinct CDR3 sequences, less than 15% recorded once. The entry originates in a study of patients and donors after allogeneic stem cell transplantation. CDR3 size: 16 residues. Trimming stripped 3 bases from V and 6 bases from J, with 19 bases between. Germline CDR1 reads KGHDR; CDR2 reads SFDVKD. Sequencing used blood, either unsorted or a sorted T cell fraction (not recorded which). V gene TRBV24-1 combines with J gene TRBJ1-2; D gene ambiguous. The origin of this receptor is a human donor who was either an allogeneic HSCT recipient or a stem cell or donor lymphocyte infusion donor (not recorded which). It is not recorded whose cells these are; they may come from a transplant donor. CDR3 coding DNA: TGTGCCACCAGTGATCCAATCAGAGGAGCTCCCCATGGCTACACCTTC. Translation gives CATSDPIRGAPHGYTF.